This entry lists 22 T cell receptor beta chains sequenced from one sample in a study of OX40 agonist ivuxolimab in advanced cancers. Sequenced by immunoSEQ multiplex PCR; TCRdb stores in-frame clones only, minus some. This sample has roughly 60,000 clones; about 85% occur once, and the top ten carry more than 3%. The sequenced sample was CD4+ or CD8+ T cells sorted from blood, obtained in a trial of the OX40 agonist ivuxolimab. All receptors derive from an adult with an advanced solid tumor such as melanoma, head and neck, liver or kidney cancer.

The chain joins TRBV19 to TRBJ1-5; D unresolved. CDR3 length: 14 amino acids. Germline CDR1 is LNHDA and CDR2 is SQIVND (reference sequence). The V and J ends lost 10 bases and 2 bases respectively, with 15 bases between them. This CDR3 reads CATREVSCNQPQHF. The CDR3 DNA sequence: TGTGCCACACGCGAGGTAAGTTGCAATCAGCCCCAGCATTTT.

V gene TRBV7-8 combines with J gene TRBJ2-6, with D unclear. Germline-derived CDR1 and CDR2 are SGHVS and FQNEAQ. The CDR3 extends over 16 amino acids. V lost 3 bases and J lost 4, with 13 bases in between. CDR3 in amino acids: CASSLSLERGANVLTF. The DNA for the CDR3 is TGTGCCAGCAGCTTGTCCCTGGAAAGAGGGGCCAACGTCCTGACTTTC.

The chain carries TRBV6-1 and TRBJ2-7; D remains ambiguous. The CDR3 sequence is 13 residues long. Per the germline V gene, CDR1 is MNHNS and CDR2 is SASEGT. Between the trimmed V and J ends, which lost 8 bases and 7 bases, there was a span of 18 bases. DNA of the CDR3: TGTGCCAGCGGGATAGACAAGCTGAGAGAGCAGTACTTC. Residues: CASGIDKLREQYF.

In this sample, this clone turned up a few times. V is TRBV5-1 and J is TRBJ2-5; 7 bases map to TRBD1. Per the germline V gene, CDR1 is SGHRS and CDR2 is YFSETQ. V was pared by 1 base and J by 4 bases, with 1 base of the junction left unmatched. This CDR3 is 13 amino acids long. CDR3 in amino acids: CASSLNRGETQYF. CDR3 coding DNA: TGCGCCAGCAGCTTGAACAGGGGAGAGACCCAGTACTTC.

A single count supports this clone. V gene TRBV11-3 combines with J gene TRBJ2-7; 11 positions agree with TRBD1. V lost 5 bases to trimming and J lost 10 bases; unmatched junction nucleotides: 4. CDR3 length equals 12 residues. CDR1 is SGHNT and CDR2 is YENEEA in the germline V gene. CDR3: CASSQGQGGQYF. The CDR3 nucleotides read TGTGCCAGCAGCCAGGGACAGGGGGGCCAGTACTTC.

This chain connects TRBV30 to TRBJ1-6; D is unresolved. The ends were cut back, 0 bases at V and 10 bases at J, with 16 bases in the middle. The germline V gene has CDR1 GTSNPN and CDR2 SVGIG (reference sequence). The CDR3 length is 15 residues. CDR3 residues: CAWSVRATGESPLHF. The CDR3 nucleotides read TGTGCCTGGAGTGTCAGAGCCACCGGGGAATCACCCCTCCACTTT.

This clone rates as medium-sized. V usage is TRBV7-8 and J usage is TRBJ1-5, with a possible D match to TRBD1 (5 bases). The germline V and J ends were trimmed by 5 bases and 7 bases, with 15 bases remaining between them. Germline assignment: CDR1 SGHVS and CDR2 FQNEAQ. The CDR3 contains 14 residues. DNA for the CDR3: TGTGCCAGCAGCAAAAGGGAACGGGGCCAGCCCCAGCATTTT. Encoded protein: CASSKRERGQPQHF. Based on the CDR3 plus reference TRBV7-8 and TRBJ1-5, the full variable domain is GAGVSQSPRYKVAKRGQDVALRCDPISGHVSLFWYQQALGQGPEFLTYFQNEAQLDKSGLPSDRFFAERPEGSVSTLKIQRTQQEDSAVYLCASSKRERGQPQHFGDGTRLSIL.

This chain uses TRBV5-6 with TRBJ2-2, with D perhaps TRBD1 (5 bases). The V end was cut by 1 base, the J end by 6 bases, with 13 bases between. The CDR3 totals 15 residues. Germline CDR1 is SGHDT and CDR2 is YYEEEE. The CDR3 DNA reads as TGTGCCAGCAGCTTGAAGTGGGGCGCCCCCGGGGAGCTGTTTTTT. It yields the protein CASSLKWGAPGELFF.

In its sample, this clone was seen once. The chain joins TRBV19 to TRBJ1-1, with no clear D. The ends were cut back, 3 bases at V and 3 bases at J, with 14 bases in the middle. The CDR3 contains 15 residues. Germline CDR1 reads LNHDA; CDR2 reads SQIVND (reference sequence). CDR3 region: CASSIRPTGDTEAFF. The CDR3 nucleotides are TGTGCCAGTAGTATCCGTCCAACGGGTGACACTGAAGCTTTCTTT.

As concerns this clone: The sample has other DNA sequences that encode this CDR3 too. This sequence joins TRBV27 and TRBJ2-7; D tentatively fits TRBD1 or TRBD2 (5 bases each). This CDR3 has 13 amino acids. CDR1 is MNHEY, CDR2 SMNVEV, per germline (reference sequence). The V gene lost 3 bases and the J gene lost 2 bases, with 8 bases spanning the gap. Here the CDR3 DNA reads TGTGCCAGCAGTTTTCAGGGACCCTACGAGCAGTACTTC. The encoded protein is CASSFQGPYEQYF.

The chain employs TRBV9 and TRBJ2-7; D call uncertain. V was clipped by 3 bases and J by 3 bases, with 4 bases between them. The CDR3 is 11 amino acids. The germline V gene has CDR1 SGDLS and CDR2 YYNGEE. CDR3 nucleotides: TGTGCCAGCAGCGACAACTACGAGCAGTACTTC. Amino acid sequence: CASSDNYEQYF.

This clone appeared a single time. The CDR3 is CATSHGGSSYEQYF. The DNA of the CDR3 is TGTGCCACCAGCCATGGAGGGTCGTCCTACGAGCAGTACTTC. The chain links TRBV15 to TRBJ2-7; D is possibly TRBD2 (6 bases). V was trimmed by 5 bases and J by 1 base, leaving 12 bases between them. Germline CDR1 reads LNHNV; CDR2 reads YYDKDF (reference sequence). The CDR3 covers 14 residues.

This clone appeared a few times. V and J are TRBV7-2 and TRBJ2-7, with 9 bases aligning to TRBD2. V lost 2 bases and J lost 4; bases outside the gene matches: 6. Germline V gene lookup returns CDR1 SGHTA and CDR2 FQGNSA. The CDR3 totals 15 residues. The CDR3 loop reads CASSLLAGAGYEQYF. The DNA for the CDR3 is TGTGCCAGCAGCTTATTAGCGGGAGCTGGATACGAGCAGTACTTC.

The rearrangement links TRBV6-1 to TRBJ1-3, with 7 positions matching TRBD1. V lost 1 base and J lost 4; bases outside the gene matches: 4. Germline CDR1 is MNHNS and CDR2 is SASEGT. The CDR3 is 15 amino acids. The CDR3 region has the DNA TGTGCCAGCAGTGAAGGGACAGGCTACGGAAACACCATATATTTT. This sequence encodes CASSEGTGYGNTIYF.

The CDR3 nucleotides read TGCGCCAGCGGACTATTAAATTCACCCCTCCACTTT. As protein: CASGLLNSPLHF. This chain links TRBV4-1 with TRBJ1-6; D remains unclear. The CDR3 spans 12 residues. Between the trimmed V and J ends, which lost 8 bases and 7 bases, there was a span of 9 bases. Germline V CDR1 and CDR2: MGHRA, YSYEKL.

V and J are TRBV4-1 and TRBJ2-5; TRBD2 matches at 14 bases. The CDR3 consists of 16 residues. V gave up 5 bases and J gave up 3 bases; unmatched junction bases: 5. In germline, CDR1 is MGHRA, CDR2 YSYEKL. The CDR3 here is CASSTRGLAGEETQYF. The CDR3 nucleotides are TGCGCCAGCAGCACCCGGGGACTAGCGGGAGAAGAGACCCAGTACTTC.

This chain links TRBV10-3 with TRBJ1-1; 9 bases agree with TRBD1. This CDR3 contains 14 residues. The germline V gene has CDR1 ENHRY and CDR2 SYGVKD. V was pared by 6 bases and J by 4 bases, with 6 bases of the junction left unmatched. The CDR3 here is CAISQGQGFTEAFF. In DNA, the CDR3 is TGTGCCATCAGCCAGGGACAGGGATTCACTGAAGCTTTCTTT.

The sample holds a few counts of this clone. The J gene is TRBJ2-7, the V gene TRBV7-9, with D possibly matching TRBD2 (6 bases). The ends were cut back, 2 bases at V and 7 bases at J, with 15 bases in the middle. Germline V CDR1 and CDR2: SEHNR, FQNEAQ (reference sequence). This CDR3 is 14 amino acids long. This CDR3 reads CASSLSGTFNEQYF. The CDR3 nucleotides read TGTGCCAGCAGCTTATCCGGGACTTTCAATGAGCAGTACTTC. Supplemented by reference TRBV7-9 and TRBJ2-7, the full variable domain reads DTGVSQNPRHKITKRGQNVTFRCDPISEHNRLYWYRQTLGQGPEFLTYFQNEAQLEKSRLLSDRFSAERPKGSFSTLEIQRTEQGDSAMYLCASSLSGTFNEQYFGPGTRLTVT.

The chain uses TRBV7-8 and TRBJ1-5; D uncertain. CDR3 size: 14 residues. Trimming took off 1 base at V and 0 bases at J, with 4 bases between the two ends. The germline gives CDR1 SGHVS, CDR2 FQNEAQ. CDR3 nucleotides: TGTGCCAGCAGCTTAGACCATAGCAATCAGCCCCAGCATTTT. Translating gives CASSLDHSNQPQHF.

As regards this clone: Other DNA sequences from this sample encode an identical CDR3 as well. V is TRBV2 and J is TRBJ2-6; D uncertain. Trimming took off 8 bases at V and 0 bases at J, with 8 bases between the two ends. The CDR3 runs to 14 residues. Germline V gene lookup returns CDR1 SNHLY and CDR2 FYNNEI. The chain's CDR3 is CASLRDSGANVLTF. CDR3 DNA: TGTGCCAGCCTTAGAGACTCTGGGGCCAACGTCCTGACTTTC.

The chain combines TRBV19 with TRBJ2-7, with D perhaps assigned TRBD1 or TRBD2 (6 bases each). The germline CDR1 and CDR2 sequences are LNHDA and SQIVND (reference sequence). V gave up 11 bases and J gave up 3 bases, with 11 bases separating them. CDR3 length: 11 amino acids. The CDR3 nucleotides are TGTGCCGGAGGGGGAAACTACGAGCAGTACTTC. Translation gives CAGGGNYEQYF. Looking up the rest from reference TRBV19 and TRBJ2-7 gives the full variable domain: DGGITQSPKYLFRKEGQNVTLSCEQNLNHDAMYWYRQDPGQGLRLIYYSQIVNDFQKGDIAEGYSVSREKKESFPLTVTSAQKNPTAFYLCAGGGNYEQYFGPGTRLTVT.

The rearrangement links TRBV19 to TRBJ2-5; D call uncertain. Near its end, the DNA agrees better with TRBJ2-7, so the J call may be wrong. The CDR3 contains 15 residues. From germline, CDR1 is LNHDA and CDR2 SQIVND (reference sequence). The CDR3 spells CASSTTGSGSYEQYF. CDR3 nucleotides: TGTGCCAGTAGTACTACCGGGTCGGGCTCGTACGAGCAGTACTTC.